This T cell receptor (beta chain) was sequenced for a study of cytomegalovirus exposure and HLA in healthy donors. With regard to this clone: Antigen specificity is unknown.

It was with 60 Vbeta and 13 Jbeta primers that the PCR ran. Clones were read by immunoSEQ multiplex PCR, and TCRdb kept only the in-frame ones, dropping some. The sample consists of 160,000 or so clones, roughly 79% of them appearing once. Study-level results: Indistinguishable V segments such as TRBV6-2 and TRBV6-3 were excluded.

Germline CDR1 is SEHNR and CDR2 is FQNEAQ (reference sequence). The CDR3 consists of 15 residues. Trimming cost V 1 base and J 8 bases, with 15 bases left between them. The rearrangement links TRBV7-9 to TRBJ2-1; tentative D call: TRBD1 (5 bases). This TCR was recovered from a woman aged 45 to 65 in good health and CMV-seronegative. The specimen was PBMCs. The CDR3 coding sequence is TGTGCCAGCAGCTTAGTCTTTAAGGGGCTCGATGAGCAGTTCTTC. This gives the protein CASSLVFKGLDEQFF. Based on the CDR3 plus reference TRBV7-9 and TRBJ2-1, the full variable domain is DTGVSQNPRHKITKRGQNVTFRCDPISEHNRLYWYRQTLGQGPEFLTYFQNEAQLEKSRLLSDRFSAERPKGSFSTLEIQRTEQGDSAMYLCASSLVFKGLDEQFFGPGTRLTVL.